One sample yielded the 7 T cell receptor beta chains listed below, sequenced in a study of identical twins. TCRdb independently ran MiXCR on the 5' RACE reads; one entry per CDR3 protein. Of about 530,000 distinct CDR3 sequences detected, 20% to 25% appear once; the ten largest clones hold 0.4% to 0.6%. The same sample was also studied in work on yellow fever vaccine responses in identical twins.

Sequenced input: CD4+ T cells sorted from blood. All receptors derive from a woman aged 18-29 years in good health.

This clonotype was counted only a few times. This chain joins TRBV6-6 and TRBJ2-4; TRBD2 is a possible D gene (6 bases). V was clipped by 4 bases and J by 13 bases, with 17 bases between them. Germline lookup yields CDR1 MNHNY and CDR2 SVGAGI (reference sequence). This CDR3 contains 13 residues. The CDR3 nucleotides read TGTGCCAGCAGTTCCGATATGGGCGGACTACAGTACTTC. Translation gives CASSSDMGGLQYF.

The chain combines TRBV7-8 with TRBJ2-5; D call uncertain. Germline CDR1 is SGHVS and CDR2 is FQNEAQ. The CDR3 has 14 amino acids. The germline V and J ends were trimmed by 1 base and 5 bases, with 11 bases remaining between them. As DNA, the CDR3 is TGTGCCAGCAGCTTAGTGGATGATCAGGAGACCCAGTACTTC. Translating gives CASSLVDDQETQYF.

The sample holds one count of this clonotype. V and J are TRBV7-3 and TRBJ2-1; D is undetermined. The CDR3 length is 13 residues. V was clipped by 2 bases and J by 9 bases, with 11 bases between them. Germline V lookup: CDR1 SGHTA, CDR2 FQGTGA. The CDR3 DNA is TGTGCCAGCAGCTTAGCCGTAGCTGCTGAGCAGTTCTTC. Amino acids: CASSLAVAAEQFF.

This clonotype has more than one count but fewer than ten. CDR3: CSAVEIGGAFEQYV. CDR3 DNA sequence: TGCAGTGCTGTCGAAATAGGGGGGGCATTCGAGCAGTACGTC. This rearrangement joins TRBV20-1 to TRBJ2-7; a weak D match, TRBD2 (7 bases). V gave up 5 bases and J gave up 6 bases, with 20 bases separating them. Germline V gene lookup returns CDR1 DFQATT and CDR2 SNEGSKA (reference sequence). There are 14 residues in the CDR3.

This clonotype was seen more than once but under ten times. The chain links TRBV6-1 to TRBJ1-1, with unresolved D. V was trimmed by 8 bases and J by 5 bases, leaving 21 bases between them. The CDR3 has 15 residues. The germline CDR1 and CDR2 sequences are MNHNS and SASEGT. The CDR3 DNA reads TGTGCCAGCCTTCTCAAAACCGGCAGTCTGACTGAAGCTTTCTTT. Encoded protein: CASLLKTGSLTEAFF.

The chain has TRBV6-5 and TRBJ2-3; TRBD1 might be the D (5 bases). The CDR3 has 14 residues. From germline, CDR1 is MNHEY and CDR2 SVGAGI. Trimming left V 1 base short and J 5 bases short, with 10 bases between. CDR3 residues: CASSYFQGIDTQYF. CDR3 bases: TGTGCCAGCAGTTACTTCCAGGGCATAGATACGCAGTATTTT.

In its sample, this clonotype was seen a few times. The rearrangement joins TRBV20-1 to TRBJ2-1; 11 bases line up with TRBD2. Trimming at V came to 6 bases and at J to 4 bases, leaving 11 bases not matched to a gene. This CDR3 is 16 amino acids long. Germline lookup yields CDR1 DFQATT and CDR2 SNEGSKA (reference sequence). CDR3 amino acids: CSAPYPGTSGYNEQFF. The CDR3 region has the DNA TGCAGTGCACCCTACCCCGGGACTAGCGGATACAATGAGCAGTTCTTC.